Listed below are T cell receptor beta chains from one sample, sequenced in a study of cytomegalovirus exposure and HLA in healthy donors. Using immunoSEQ multiplex PCR, the repertoire was profiled, and TCRdb retains in-frame clones only, with some absent. The repertoire consists of about 62,000 clones, with 80% to 90% occurring once and the leading ten covering approximately 1.4%. The specimen was PBMCs. These receptors all come from a man younger than 30 in good health and CMV-seronegative. Each CDR3 is given with its conserved first and last residue. A D gene is named only where the DNA matches it firmly. Not all rows give a size; the values are once, few, many and, for expanded clones, a class.

V	size	J	D	DNA	CDR3
TRBV4-1	once	TRBJ2-7	NA	TGCGCCAGCAGCCAAGATACCCGAGGGGGAAGCTCCTACGAGCAGTACTTC	CASSQDTRGGSSYEQYF
TRBV7-9	NA	TRBJ1-5	NA	TGTGCCAGCAGCTTGGGCCCGCATCAGCCCCAGCATTTT	CASSLGPHQPQHF
TRBV7-9	NA	TRBJ1-5	NA	TGTGCCAGCAGCCAGGGAGGGAACAATCAGCCCCAGCATTTT	CASSQGGNNQPQHF
TRBV6-1	NA	TRBJ2-3	TRBD1	TGTGCCAGCATCCTGGACAGGCCCACAGATACGCAGTATTTT	CASILDRPTDTQYF
TRBV5-1	NA	TRBJ2-3	TRBD1	TGCGCCAGCAGCCCGCCCGGACAGGGATTCTCCACAGATACGCAGTATTTT	CASSPPGQGFSTDTQYF
TRBV11-3	NA	TRBJ2-7	NA	TGTGCCAGCAGCTGGGACACTCAGAGCTCCTACGAGCAGTACTTC	CASSWDTQSSYEQYF
TRBV30	NA	TRBJ1-4	NA	TGTGCCTGCAACCTGGGGGGGGTCAGCAATGAAAAACTGTTTTTT	CACNLGGVSNEKLFF
TRBV7-8	NA	TRBJ1-1	TRBD1	TGTGCCAGCAGCTTAGGGTTTGGGACAGGGGACACTGAAGCTTTCTTT	CASSLGFGTGDTEAFF
TRBV11-3	NA	TRBJ1-1	NA	TGTGCCAGCAGCCCCCGGGGGGGTGTGAACACTGAAGCTTTCTTT	CASSPRGGVNTEAFF
TRBV11-2	NA	TRBJ2-7	NA	TGTGCCAGCAGCTATCAAATGGGTGGGCACTACGAGCAGTACTTC	CASSYQMGGHYEQYF
TRBV4-2	few	TRBJ2-1	TRBD2	TGTGCCAGCAGCCGCAGGAGCGGGGACCCCTCCTACAATGAGCAGTTCTTC	CASSRRSGDPSYNEQFF
TRBV2	NA	TRBJ2-3	NA	TGTGCCAGCAGTGCCGAGCAAGATACGCAGTATTTT	CASSAEQDTQYF
TRBV4-2	once	TRBJ2-1	NA	TGTGCCAGCAGCCAAGGGGCTGGCTTTTACAATGAGCAGTTCTTC	CASSQGAGFYNEQFF
TRBV6-5	NA	TRBJ2-7	NA	TGTGCCAGCAGTTACATCCAGGGGTACTACGAGCAGTACTTC	CASSYIQGYYEQYF
TRBV6-5	NA	TRBJ1-6	TRBD1	TGTGCCAGCCGACCCGGACAGGATCGTTCACCCCTCCACTTT	CASRPGQDRSPLHF
TRBV4-1	NA	TRBJ2-7	NA	TGCGCCAGCAGCCAGGCAGGGCCAGAAGACGAGCAGTACTTC	CASSQAGPEDEQYF
TRBV14	NA	TRBJ1-6	NA	TGTGCCAGCAGCCAAGATCTTTTGGCGGGAGGTAGTAATTCACCCCTCCACTTT	CASSQDLLAGGSNSPLHF
TRBV4-1	few	TRBJ1-5	TRBD1	TGCGCCAGCAGCCGAACAGGGGATAAGGATCAGCCCCAGCATTTT	CASSRTGDKDQPQHF
TRBV7-4	NA	TRBJ1-5	TRBD1	TGTGCCAGCAGCCATCGAGAAGGGGGCAGCAATCAGCCCCAGCATTTT	CASSHREGGSNQPQHF
TRBV11-2	NA	TRBJ2-4	NA	TGTGCCAGCAGCTGGAGTTTAGCCAAAAACATTCAGTACTTC	CASSWSLAKNIQYF
TRBV6-4	NA	TRBJ1-5	NA	TGTGCCAGACGGAAGGGGAGGTATAGTCAGCCCCAGCATTTT	CARRKGRYSQPQHF
TRBV4-1	NA	TRBJ2-5	TRBD2	TGCGCCAGCAGCCCAGCGGGGGGGCGGGAGACCCAGTACTTC	CASSPAGGRETQYF
TRBV10-2	NA	TRBJ2-3	NA	TGCGCCAGCAGCCACCTGGCTCCCGGGGATACGCAGTATTTT	CASSHLAPGDTQYF
TRBV7-2	NA	TRBJ1-2	NA	TGTGCCAGCAGCCGCGAGGTCAAGGACAGAGGCTATGGCTACACCTTC	CASSREVKDRGYGYTF
TRBV7-8	NA	TRBJ2-2	NA	TGTGCCAGCAGCTTAGATCAGGGGATCGGGGAGCTGTTTTTT	CASSLDQGIGELFF
TRBV27	NA	TRBJ1-2	TRBD1	TGTGCCAGCAGTGGGGACAGGGGGGGCTACACCTTC	CASSGDRGGYTF
TRBV10-3	NA	TRBJ2-3	TRBD2	TGTGCCATCAGTGAATCTAGCGGGGACCCAGATACGCAGTATTTT	CAISESSGDPDTQYF
TRBV6-1	NA	TRBJ2-3	NA	TGTGCCAGCAGTGAAGTATATGAGGGTACGCAGTATTTT	CASSEVYEGTQYF
TRBV10-3	NA	TRBJ1-1	NA	TGTGCCATCAGTGAGTCCGTCAACAGGGAAGCTTTCTTT	CAISESVNREAFF
TRBV29-1	NA	TRBJ2-7	NA	TGCAGCGTTGGGAGCCACGAGCAGTACTTC	CSVGSHEQYF
TRBV19	NA	TRBJ1-6	NA	TGTGCCAGTAGCGTACTGTCAGAGGATTCACCCCTCCACTTT	CASSVLSEDSPLHF
TRBV2	once	TRBJ1-6	NA	TGTGCCAGCAGTGAAGCATCAGGGGTTCATTCACCCCTCCACTTT	CASSEASGVHSPLHF
TRBV29-1	NA	TRBJ2-7	NA	TGCAGCGTTGTAGGCAGGGGAGACGAGCAGTACTTC	CSVVGRGDEQYF
TRBV6-1	NA	TRBJ1-6	NA	TGTGCCAGCAGTGAAGTCGGTAGGAGCTCCTATAATTCACCCCTCCACTTT	CASSEVGRSSYNSPLHF
TRBV7-3	NA	TRBJ2-1	NA	TGTGCCAGCAGCGCGCGGGGCGATTTCAATGAGCAGTTCTTC	CASSARGDFNEQFF
TRBV28	NA	TRBJ1-5	NA	TGTGCCAGCAGTCAACTGGGAGCGGAGTATCAGCCCCAGCATTTT	CASSQLGAEYQPQHF
TRBV6-5	NA	TRBJ1-2	NA	TGTGCCAGCACGGACGGACCCACGGCGGGCTATGGCTACACCTTC	CASTDGPTAGYGYTF
TRBV7-9	NA	TRBJ1-1	NA	TGTGCCAAGCAACCACGGGGTAGGACTGAAGCTTTCTTT	CAKQPRGRTEAFF
TRBV2	once	TRBJ2-3	NA	TGTGCCAGGGGGAGAGTGGGTACAGATACGCAGTATTTT	CARGRVGTDTQYF
TRBV7-2	NA	TRBJ1-6	TRBD1	TGTGCCAGCAGCTCTAAGGCCGAGACAGGGCCGTATAATTCACCCCTCCACTTT	CASSSKAETGPYNSPLHF
TRBV6-5	few	TRBJ1-1	NA	TGTGCCAGCAGTTACTCTAGAGGAACTGAAGCTTTCTTT	CASSYSRGTEAFF
TRBV5-8	NA	TRBJ1-5	TRBD1	TGTGCCAGCAGCTTGGCAAGGGGACAGCCCAATCAGCCCCAGCATTTT	CASSLARGQPNQPQHF
TRBV30	NA	TRBJ2-7	NA	TGTGCCTGGAGGTTGAAGGGGTCCTACGAGCAGTACTTC	CAWRLKGSYEQYF
TRBV5-4	few	TRBJ1-1	TRBD1	TGTGCCAGCAGCTTCCGGGACAGGGGGACTGAAGCTTTCTTT	CASSFRDRGTEAFF